This is a list of T cell receptor beta chains from one sample in a study of control samples from healthy donors and cancer patients. Sequenced by immunoSEQ multiplex PCR; TCRdb stores in-frame clones only, minus some. The table records about 100,000 clones, approximately 82% of them present only once. Material: blood. The receptors here all came from a man between 18 and 35 years old in good health. Each CDR3 is given with its conserved first and last residue. The order of the fields is CDR3 protein, V gene, J gene.

CASSLSGTGIFYGYTF	TRBV5-6	TRBJ1-2
CASSITTGTGNGYTF	TRBV19	TRBJ1-2
CASSPLPGSPGETQYF	TRBV6-6	TRBJ2-5
CASSQRVSYEQYF	TRBV28	TRBJ2-7
CASTGASGNTIYF	TRBV5-1	TRBJ1-3
CAARSYGYTF	TRBV6-6	TRBJ1-2
CASSESRQGWGYGYTF	TRBV6-1	TRBJ1-2
CATTGGGTEAFF	TRBV12-3/TRBV12-4	TRBJ1-1
CASPILARANWAQYF	TRBV10-1	TRBJ2-5
CASSLGQGGGTIYF	TRBV13	TRBJ1-3
CATSDPGTGDVGELFF	TRBV24-1	TRBJ2-2
CASRMENQPQHF	TRBV28	TRBJ1-5
CASSLEQDYYGYTF	TRBV7-9	TRBJ1-2
CASSLLAGGTDTQYF	TRBV7-9	TRBJ2-3
CAWSLGTGGVYGYTF	TRBV30	TRBJ1-2
CASSPPYSSYEQYF	TRBV18	TRBJ2-7
CASSPRTGSDSYQETQYF	TRBV25-1	TRBJ2-5
CASSYQGARQPQHF	TRBV6-6	TRBJ1-5
CASSSRKATNEKLFF	TRBV11-2	TRBJ1-4
CASSPRRAGNSYNEQFF	TRBV7-2	TRBJ2-1
CASSLVGSPQETQYF	TRBV5-6	TRBJ2-5
CASSLRGYEQYF	TRBV7-9	TRBJ2-7
CASSYVGQLINYGYTF	TRBV6-6	TRBJ1-2
CASSLGPGGGYTF	TRBV5-6	TRBJ1-2
CASSYQETQYF	TRBV7-2	TRBJ2-5
CASSLGGVYGQGSLTDTQYF	TRBV28	TRBJ2-3
CASSSMQQGAQGQPQHF	TRBV27	TRBJ1-5
CASLKQGYDEKLFF	TRBV28	TRBJ1-4